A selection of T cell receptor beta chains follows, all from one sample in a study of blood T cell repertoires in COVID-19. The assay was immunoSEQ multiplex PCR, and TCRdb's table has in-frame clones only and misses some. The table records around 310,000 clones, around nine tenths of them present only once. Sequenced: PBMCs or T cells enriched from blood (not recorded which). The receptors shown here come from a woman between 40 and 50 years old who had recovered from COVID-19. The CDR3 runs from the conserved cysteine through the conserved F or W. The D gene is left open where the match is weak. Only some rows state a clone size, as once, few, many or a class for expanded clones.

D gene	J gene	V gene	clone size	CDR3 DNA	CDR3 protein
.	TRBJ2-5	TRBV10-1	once	TGCGCCAGCAGTGAGTCTGGCAGTCAAGAGACCCAGTACTTC	CASSESGSQETQYF
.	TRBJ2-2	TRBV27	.	TGTGCCAGCAGTTTTAGCCTCACCGGGGAGCTGTTTTTT	CASSFSLTGELFF
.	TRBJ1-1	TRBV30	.	TGTGCCTGGAGTGTACTCAAAGGAGGGGTGAACACTGAAGCTTTCTTT	CAWSVLKGGVNTEAFF
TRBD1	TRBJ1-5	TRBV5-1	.	TGCGCCAGCAGCCAGGGACAGGGGGCCAATCAGCCCCAGCATTTT	CASSQGQGANQPQHF
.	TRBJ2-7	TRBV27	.	TGTGCCAGCAGTTTATCCCCCGCCTACGAGCAGTACTTC	CASSLSPAYEQYF
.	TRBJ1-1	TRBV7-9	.	TGTGCCAGCCTCTTTGGGGGGGTGAACACTGAAGCTTTCTTT	CASLFGGVNTEAFF
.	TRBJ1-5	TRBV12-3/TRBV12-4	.	TGTGCCAGCAGCCTTTATCAGCCCCAGCATTTT	CASSLYQPQHF
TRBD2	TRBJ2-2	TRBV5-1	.	TGCGCCAGCAGCGCCACTAGCGGGGAAAACACCGGGGAGCTGTTTTTT	CASSATSGENTGELFF
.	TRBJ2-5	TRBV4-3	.	TGCGCCAGCAGCCAAGAGACAGAAGAGACCCAGTACTTC	CASSQETEETQYF
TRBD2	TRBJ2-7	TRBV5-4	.	TGTGCCAGCAGCTTGGGCCTAGCGGGAAACTACGAGCAGTACTTC	CASSLGLAGNYEQYF
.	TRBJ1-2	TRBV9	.	TGTGCCAGCAGCGTCTCGGAGGGGTCAGGCTATGGCTACACCTTC	CASSVSEGSGYGYTF
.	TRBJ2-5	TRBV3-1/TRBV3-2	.	TGTGCCAGCAGCCAAGATGAGCGAGGAGGTGGAGAGACCCAGTACTTC	CASSQDERGGGETQYF
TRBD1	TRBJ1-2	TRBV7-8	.	TGTGCCAGCAGCTTAGATGGGACAGTTACCTATGGCTACACCTTC	CASSLDGTVTYGYTF
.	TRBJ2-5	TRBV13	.	TGTGCCAGCAGCTTAGGGCCAGTTCAAGAGACCCAGTACTTC	CASSLGPVQETQYF
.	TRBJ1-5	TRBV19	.	TGTGCCAGTAGTACCGACAGAAATCAGCCCCAGCATTTT	CASSTDRNQPQHF
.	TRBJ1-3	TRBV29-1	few	TGCAGCGCCGAGGTTGGAAACACCATATATTTT	CSAEVGNTIYF
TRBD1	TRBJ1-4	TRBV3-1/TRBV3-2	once	TGTGCCAGCAGCCCTAGGGGGCGTACGGAAAAACTGTTTTTT	CASSPRGRTEKLFF